This T cell receptor beta chain was captured in a study of blood T cells in healthy people across ages. The CDR3 covers 17 residues. From germline, CDR1 is MGHRA and CDR2 YSYEKL. Trimming shortened V by 5 bases and J by 0 bases, and 14 bases separated the two germline ends. The sample providers were healthy Caucasian people from Russia, aged roughly 6 to 95. The second PCR ran roughly 6 to 11 cycles with a sample-barcoded 5' primer and J-beta primers. One entry per CDR3 protein, called by TCRdb with MiXCR from the 5' RACE reads. The sample includes 1 million or so distinct CDR3 sequences, almost 25% seen only once; the top ten take approximately 0.79%. Findings of the study overall: Greater diversity and more naive CD4+ cells were seen in long-lived donors than in aged donors.

On this clonotype itself: Its antigen remains unknown.

The same sample was also used in a study of T cells of mothers and their children.

This receptor was identified in a girl aged 2-10 years in good health. Material for sequencing was blood. The rearrangement links TRBV4-1 to TRBJ1-6; D is ambiguous. The CDR3, as DNA: TGCGCCAGCAGCAACCAAGGCCAGAGCTCCTATAATTCACCCCTCCACTTT. Translated: CASSNQGQSSYNSPLHF.